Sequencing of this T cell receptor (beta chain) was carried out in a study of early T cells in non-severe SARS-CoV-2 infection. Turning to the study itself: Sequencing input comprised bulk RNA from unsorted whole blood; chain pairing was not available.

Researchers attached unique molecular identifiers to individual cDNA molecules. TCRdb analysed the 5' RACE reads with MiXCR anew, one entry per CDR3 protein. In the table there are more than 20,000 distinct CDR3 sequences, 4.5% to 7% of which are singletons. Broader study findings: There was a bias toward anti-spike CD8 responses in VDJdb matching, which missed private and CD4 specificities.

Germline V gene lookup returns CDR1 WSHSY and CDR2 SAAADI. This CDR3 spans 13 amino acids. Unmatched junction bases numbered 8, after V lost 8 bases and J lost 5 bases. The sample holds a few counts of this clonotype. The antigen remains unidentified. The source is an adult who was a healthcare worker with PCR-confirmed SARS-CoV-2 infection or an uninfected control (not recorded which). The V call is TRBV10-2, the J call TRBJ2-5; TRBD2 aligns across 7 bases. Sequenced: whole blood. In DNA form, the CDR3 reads TGCGCCAGCCAGGGAGGGGCCGAGGAGACCCAGTACTTC. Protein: CASQGGAEETQYF.